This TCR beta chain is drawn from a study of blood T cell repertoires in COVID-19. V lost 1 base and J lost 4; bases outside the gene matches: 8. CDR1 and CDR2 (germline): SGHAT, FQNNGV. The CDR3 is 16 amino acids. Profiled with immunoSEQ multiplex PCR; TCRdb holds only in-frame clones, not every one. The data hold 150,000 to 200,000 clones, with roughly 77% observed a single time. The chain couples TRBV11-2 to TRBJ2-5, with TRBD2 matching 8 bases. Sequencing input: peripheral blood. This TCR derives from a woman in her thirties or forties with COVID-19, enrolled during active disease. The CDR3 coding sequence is TGTGCCAGCAGCTTAGCAATGGGACTAGGGGGAGAGACCCAGTACTTC. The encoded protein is CASSLAMGLGGETQYF.